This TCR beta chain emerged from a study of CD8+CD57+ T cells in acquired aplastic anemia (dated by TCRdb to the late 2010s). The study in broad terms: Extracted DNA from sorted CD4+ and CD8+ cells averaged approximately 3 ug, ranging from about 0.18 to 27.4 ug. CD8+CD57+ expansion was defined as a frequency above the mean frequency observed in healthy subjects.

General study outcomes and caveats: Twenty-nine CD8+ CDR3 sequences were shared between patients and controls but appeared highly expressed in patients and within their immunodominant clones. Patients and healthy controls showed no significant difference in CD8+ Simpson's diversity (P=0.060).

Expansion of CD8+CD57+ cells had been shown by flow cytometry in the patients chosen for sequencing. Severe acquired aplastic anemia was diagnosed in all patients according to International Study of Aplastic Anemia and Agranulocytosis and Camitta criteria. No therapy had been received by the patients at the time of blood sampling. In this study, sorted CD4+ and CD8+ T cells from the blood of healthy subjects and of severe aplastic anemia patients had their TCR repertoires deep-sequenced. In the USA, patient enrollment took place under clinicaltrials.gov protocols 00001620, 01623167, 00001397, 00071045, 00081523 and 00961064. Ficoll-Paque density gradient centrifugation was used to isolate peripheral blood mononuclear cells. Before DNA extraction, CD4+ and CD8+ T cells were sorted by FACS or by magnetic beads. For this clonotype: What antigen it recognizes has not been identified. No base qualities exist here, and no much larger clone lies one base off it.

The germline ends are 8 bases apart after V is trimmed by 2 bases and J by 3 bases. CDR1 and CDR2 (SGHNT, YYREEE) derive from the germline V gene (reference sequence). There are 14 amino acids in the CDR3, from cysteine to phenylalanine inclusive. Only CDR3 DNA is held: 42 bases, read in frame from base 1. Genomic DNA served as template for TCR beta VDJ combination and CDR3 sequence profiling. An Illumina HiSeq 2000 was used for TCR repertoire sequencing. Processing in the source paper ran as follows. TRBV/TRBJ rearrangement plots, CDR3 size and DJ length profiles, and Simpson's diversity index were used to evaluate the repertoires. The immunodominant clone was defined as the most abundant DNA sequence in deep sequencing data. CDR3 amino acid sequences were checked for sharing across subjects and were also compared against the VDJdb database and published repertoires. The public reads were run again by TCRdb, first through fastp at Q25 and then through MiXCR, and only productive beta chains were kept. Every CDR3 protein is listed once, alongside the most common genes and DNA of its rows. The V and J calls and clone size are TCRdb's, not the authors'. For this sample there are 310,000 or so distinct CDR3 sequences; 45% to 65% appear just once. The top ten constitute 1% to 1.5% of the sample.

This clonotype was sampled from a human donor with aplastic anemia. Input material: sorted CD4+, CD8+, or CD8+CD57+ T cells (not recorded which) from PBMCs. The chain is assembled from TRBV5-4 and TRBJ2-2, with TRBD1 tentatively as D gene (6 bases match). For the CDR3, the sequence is CASSFRQDTGELFF. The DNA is TGTGCCAGCAGCTTCCGACAGGACACCGGGGAGCTGTTTTTT.